This T cell receptor (beta chain) was sequenced in a study of blood T cell repertoires in COVID-19. The wider study: Specimens from acute and convalescent COVID-19 originated in the United States, Italy and Spain. PBMCs, B-cell-depleted T cells, or T cells were the source of the cDNA or gDNA that made up the material.

Profiled with immunoSEQ multiplex PCR; TCRdb holds only in-frame clones, not every one. The profile shows 250,000 to 350,000 clones, 90% of them singletons. The trim removed 9 bases at V and 7 bases at J, leaving 15 bases unmatched. The germline CDR1 and CDR2 sequences are LNHDA and SQIVND (reference sequence). The CDR3 runs 16 residues. The receptor was derived from a woman in her late teens or twenties with acute COVID-19. Sequenced: PBMCs or T cells enriched from blood (not recorded which). The chain recombines TRBV19 with TRBJ1-5, with TRBD1 identical over 10 bases. CDR3 amino acids: CASARPGTGVGQPQHF. DNA for the CDR3: TGTGCCAGCGCTCGTCCCGGGACAGGGGTTGGGCAGCCCCAGCATTTT.